What follows are 14 T cell receptor beta chains derived from one specimen sequenced in a study of control samples from healthy donors and cancer patients. Assay used: immunoSEQ multiplex PCR; TCRdb lists only in-frame clones, some missing. The sample comprises 35,000 to 55,000 clones, more than 65% of which are singletons, and 17% rests with the top ten. Sequenced sample: formalin-fixed, paraffin-embedded tissue. The receptors were sampled from a male donor with melanoma.

The chain uses TRBV5-1 and TRBJ2-7; D ambiguous. CDR3 length equals 14 residues. Germline assignment: CDR1 SGHRS and CDR2 YFSETQ. V was cut by 0 bases and J by 5 bases, with 12 bases left in between. DNA of the CDR3: TGCGCCAGCAGCTTGGGTCAGAGGCCCAACGAGCAGTACTTC. Amino acids: CASSLGQRPNEQYF. Full variable domain (outside the CDR3, taken from reference TRBV5-1 and TRBJ2-7): KAGVTQTPRYLIKTRGQQVTLSCSPISGHRSVSWYQQTPGQGLQFLFEYFSETQRNKGNFPGRFSGRQFSNSRSEMNVSTLELGDSALYLCASSLGQRPNEQYFGPGTRLTVT.

With respect to this clone: The junction and the germline gene differ at one end; a read error may be behind it. Other nucleotide sequences from this sample produce the same CDR3. V usage is TRBV3-1 (or the pseudogene TRBV3-2) and J usage is TRBJ2-2; 13 bases map to TRBD2. This CDR3 is built from 16 residues. The germline gives CDR1 LGHDT, CDR2 YNNKEL (reference sequence). CDR3 bases: TGTGCCAGCAGCCACCGGACTAGCGGGAGTTCCGGGGAGTTGTTTTTT. It is translated as CASSHRTSGSSGELFF.

The DNA for the CDR3 is TGTGCCTGGAGTGTGAGCGGGGGGCCCTACGAGCAGTACTTC. It is translated as CAWSVSGGPYEQYF. V usage is TRBV30 and J usage is TRBJ2-7; TRBD2 matches 9 bases. Germline values: CDR1 GTSNPN, CDR2 SVGIG (reference sequence). The CDR3 length is 14 residues. V shed 0 bases, J shed 2 bases, and the junction held 2 bases outside the gene matches.

The chain is built from TRBV2 and TRBJ2-7; D may be TRBD1 or TRBD2 (5 bases each). CDR3 length equals 16 residues. Germline V gene sequence: CDR1 SNHLY, CDR2 FYNNEI. The ends were cut back, 7 bases at V and 2 bases at J, with 21 bases in the middle. CDR3 sequence: CASIDLSMGPPYEQYF. The CDR3 coding sequence is TGTGCCAGCATCGACCTGAGTATGGGACCCCCCTACGAGCAGTACTTC.

This sequence joins TRBV29-1 and TRBJ1-3; D call uncertain. The germline CDR1 and CDR2 sequences are SQVTM and ANQGSEA. CDR3 length: 12 amino acids. Trimming pared 4 bases from V and 4 bases from J, leaving 8 bases between. The CDR3 coding sequence is TGCAGCGTTGGATTTCCCGGAAACACCATATATTTT. Translating it yields CSVGFPGNTIYF.

The chain recombines TRBV6-5 with TRBJ1-3; tentatively, D is TRBD1 (5 bases). Per germline, CDR1 MNHEY and CDR2 SVGAGI. The V gene lost 6 bases and the J gene lost 0 bases, with 12 bases spanning the gap. This CDR3 is 15 amino acids long. Here the CDR3 reads CASSAGRSSGNTIYF. The CDR3 nucleotides are TGTGCCAGCAGCGCGGGACGGTCCTCTGGAAACACCATATATTTT.

The V gene is TRBV28, the J gene TRBJ2-5, with 8 bases lining up with TRBD2. The CDR3 sequence is 15 residues long. Per germline, CDR1 MDHEN and CDR2 SYDVKM. V shed 3 bases, J shed 2 bases, and the junction held 5 bases outside the gene matches. The CDR3 region is CASSFLVAGQETQYF. The CDR3 DNA reads TGTGCCAGCAGTTTCCTTGTAGCGGGGCAAGAGACCCAGTACTTC.

The chain joins TRBV4-2 to TRBJ2-6; no firm D call. This CDR3 region has 18 residues. V lost 7 bases and J lost 0, with 19 bases in between. Germline V gene data show CDR1 as LGHNA and CDR2 as YNFKEQ. CDR3 sequence reads: CASTDRAATFSGANVLTF. The CDR3 coding sequence is TGTGCCAGCACGGACCGGGCCGCGACCTTCTCTGGGGCCAACGTCCTGACTTTC.

On this clone itself: Germline and junction disagree at one end, which may indicate a read error. The J gene is TRBJ2-5, the V gene TRBV18; unclear D gene. Germline V gives CDR1 KGHSH, CDR2 LQKENI. This CDR3 region has 14 residues. The CDR3 loop is CVSSPPDGKETQYF. The CDR3 DNA sequence: TGTGTCAGCTCACCCCCAGACGGCAAAGAGACCCAGTACTTC. The variable domain in full, completed from reference TRBV18 and TRBJ2-5, reads NAGVMQNPRHLVRRRGQEARLRCSPMKGHSHVYWYRQLPEEGLKFMVYLQKENIIDESGMPKERFSAEFPKEGPSILRIQQVVRGDSAAYFCVSSPPDGKETQYFGPGTRLLVL.

V usage is TRBV7-9 and J usage is TRBJ2-1; TRBD2 aligns across 8 bases. The CDR3 has 15 amino acids. Germline V CDR1 and CDR2: SEHNR, FQNEAQ (reference sequence). Trimming took 5 bases from V and 6 from J; bases not matched to a gene: 9. The CDR3 sequence: CASSQLGLAPNEQFF. The CDR3 nucleotides are TGTGCCAGCAGCCAACTTGGACTAGCACCCAATGAGCAGTTCTTC.

V and J are TRBV6-6 and TRBJ1-2; D remains ambiguous. The CDR3 totals 14 residues. Trimming cost V 4 bases and J 2 bases, with 11 bases left between them. Germline CDR1 and CDR2: MNHNY and SVGAGI (reference sequence). DNA of the CDR3: TGTGCCAGCAGTTCCTTGGGAACGAACTATGGCTACACCTTC. This encodes CASSSLGTNYGYTF.

The chain carries TRBV24-1 and TRBJ2-3; tentative D call: TRBD1 (5 bases). Trimming left V 5 bases short and J 5 bases short, with 13 bases between. CDR1 KGHDR and CDR2 SFDVKD come from the germline V gene. The CDR3 loop spans 14 amino acids. The CDR3 bases are TGTGCCACCAGTGCCCCCCGAAGGGGAGATACGCAGTATTTT. Protein sequence: CATSAPRRGDTQYF.

This clone was seen a single time. The V call is TRBV15, the J call TRBJ1-1; D is ambiguous. The germline gives CDR1 LNHNV, CDR2 YYDKDF (reference sequence). Trimming took 0 bases from V and 7 from J, leaving 9 bases between them. The CDR3 covers 13 residues. For the CDR3, the DNA is TGTGCCACCAGCAGAGATCGGGTACTTGAAGCTTTCTTT. Protein: CATSRDRVLEAFF.

The V and J genes are TRBV28 and TRBJ2-7, with unresolved D. CDR1 and CDR2 (germline): MDHEN, SYDVKM. Trimming cost V 8 bases and J 4 bases, with 21 bases left between them. The CDR3 is 15 residues long. The CDR3 DNA is TGTGCCAGCCTTAGAGACGGAGTGGTTTCTTACGAGCAGTACTTC. This encodes CASLRDGVVSYEQYF.